This entry describes one TCR beta chain. Its antigen is not known. V was cut by 5 bases and J by 11 bases, with 16 bases left in between. Germline V CDR1 and CDR2: SGHVS, FQNEAQ. The length of the CDR3 is 13 residues. The sample originates from a study of T cell responses to AZD1222 COVID-19 vaccine. Study outcomes and limitations: Only six or seven AZD1222 recipients were seropositive at baseline.

Assay: immunoSEQ multiplex PCR; the TCRdb copy retains only in-frame clones and omits some. The sample comprises 90,000 to 120,000 clones, about 90% of which are singletons, and 8.5% to 10% rests with the top ten. Analysis merged second doses at about 4 or about 12 weeks. The chain couples TRBV7-8 to TRBJ2-1; D not resolved. The specimen was peripheral blood, collected 28 days after the second AZD1222 dose. This receptor was identified in an adult who received the AZD1222 COVID-19 vaccine. The chain's CDR3 is CASSRTPLGKQFF. The CDR3 bases are TGTGCCAGCAGCCGAACCCCCCTAGGTAAGCAGTTCTTC.